This entry is about one T cell receptor beta chain. This record comes from a study of control samples from healthy donors and cancer patients. The CDR3 totals 13 residues. Per the germline V gene, CDR1 is LNHNV and CDR2 is YYDKDF (reference sequence). V was shortened by 3 bases and J by 0 bases, with 6 bases between the two germline ends. Clones were sequenced by immunoSEQ multiplex PCR, and TCRdb holds only the in-frame ones, with some missing. The data contain roughly 120,000 clones, 90% of them singletons. The sample was blood. The TCR sequence derives from a human donor in good health. The donor label of this sample is uncertain. The V gene is TRBV15, the J gene TRBJ2-7; D is unresolved. CDR3 DNA: TGTGCCACCAGCAGGGTTCTCTCCTACGAGCAGTACTTC. Protein: CATSRVLSYEQYF.